This T cell receptor (beta chain) was sequenced for a study of cytotoxic CD8 clonotypes in ibrutinib-treated CLL. This clone came up many times. Produced via immunoSEQ multiplex PCR; TCRdb's table is partial and in-frame only. The table has about 200,000 clones, 60% to 80% seen once; the top ten hold about 6.4%. The V end was cut by 7 bases, the J end by 15 bases, with 22 bases between. The CDR3 runs to 13 residues. Germline V gene sequence: CDR1 MNHEY, CDR2 SMNVEV (reference sequence). The TCR was taken from a human donor with chronic lymphocytic leukemia. The sample consisted of PBMCs, taken after 12 months of ibrutinib treatment. J is TRBJ1-5 and V is TRBV27; D might be TRBD1 (6 bases). CDR3 in DNA: TGTGCCAGCACGGAGACTCCGACCCAGGGGTGGCATTTT. It yields the protein CASTETPTQGWHF.